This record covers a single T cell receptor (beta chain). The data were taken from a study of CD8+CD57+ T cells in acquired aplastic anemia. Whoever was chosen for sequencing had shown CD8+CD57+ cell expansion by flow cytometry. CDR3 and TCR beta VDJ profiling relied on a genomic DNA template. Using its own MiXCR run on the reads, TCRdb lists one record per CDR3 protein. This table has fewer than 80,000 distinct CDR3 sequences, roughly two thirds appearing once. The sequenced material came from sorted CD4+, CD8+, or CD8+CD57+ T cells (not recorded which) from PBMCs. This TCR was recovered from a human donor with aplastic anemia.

CDR3 sequence: CASSLGQGGNTEAFF. The CDR3 bases are TGTGCCAGCAGCTTGGGACAGGGAGGGAACACTGAAGCTTTCTTT. The chain employs TRBV5-4 and TRBJ2-2; 7 bases line up with TRBD1. The J call may not be correct, given that the DNA end is closer to TRBJ1-1. The CDR3 is made up of 15 amino acids. Germline V gene sequence: CDR1 SGHNT, CDR2 YYREEE (reference sequence).